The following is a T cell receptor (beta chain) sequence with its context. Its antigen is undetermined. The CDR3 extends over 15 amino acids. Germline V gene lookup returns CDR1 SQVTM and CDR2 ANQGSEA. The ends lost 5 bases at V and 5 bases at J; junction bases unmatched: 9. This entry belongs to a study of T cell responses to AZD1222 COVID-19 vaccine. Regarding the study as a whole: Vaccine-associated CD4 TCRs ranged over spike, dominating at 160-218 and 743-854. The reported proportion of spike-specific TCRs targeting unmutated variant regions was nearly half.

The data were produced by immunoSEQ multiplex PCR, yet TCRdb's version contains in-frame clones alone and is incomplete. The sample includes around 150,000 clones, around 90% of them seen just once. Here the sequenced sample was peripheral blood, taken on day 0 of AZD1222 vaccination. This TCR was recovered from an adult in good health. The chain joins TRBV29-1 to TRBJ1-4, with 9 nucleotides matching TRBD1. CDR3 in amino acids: CSVRTSDRGNEKLFF. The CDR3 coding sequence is TGCAGCGTTCGTACCTCGGACAGGGGAAATGAAAAACTGTTTTTT.